These T cell receptor beta chains were read from a single sample in a study of cytomegalovirus exposure and HLA in healthy donors. Method: immunoSEQ multiplex PCR; TCRdb's copy keeps in-frame clones and lacks some. In the table there are around 210,000 clones, around 80% of which are singletons. The source material was PBMCs. The origin of the receptors is a man aged 50 to 60 in good health and CMV-seronegative. Each CDR3 is given with its conserved first and last residue. The order of the fields is J gene, V gene, clone size, D gene, CDR3 protein, CDR3 DNA. The D gene is left open where the match is weak. Where a row states a size, it is once, few, many or the class of an expanded clone; other rows omit it.

j_gene: TRBJ1-4; v_gene: TRBV28; abundance: few; d_gene: TRBD1; CDR3aa: CASSSHLRGTESNEKLFF; CDR3nt: TGTGCCAGCAGTTCTCACCTTAGAGGGACAGAAAGTAATGAAAAACTGTTTTTT
j_gene: TRBJ2-1; v_gene: TRBV7-2; abundance: once; d_gene: -; CDR3aa: CASSLGLAVNNEQFF; CDR3nt: TGTGCCAGCAGCTTAGGGCTAGCCGTCAACAATGAGCAGTTCTTC
j_gene: TRBJ1-2; v_gene: TRBV5-4; abundance: -; d_gene: -; CDR3aa: CASSHGNDYGYTF; CDR3nt: TGTGCCAGCAGCCACGGGAATGACTATGGCTACACCTTC
j_gene: TRBJ1-1; v_gene: TRBV5-6; abundance: once; d_gene: -; CDR3aa: CASSLVTAGNTEAFF; CDR3nt: TGTGCCAGCAGCTTGGTAACGGCAGGAAACACTGAAGCTTTCTTT
j_gene: TRBJ1-2; v_gene: TRBV18; abundance: -; d_gene: -; CDR3aa: CASSPPTESYGYTF; CDR3nt: TGTGCCAGCTCACCACCGACAGAGTCCTATGGCTACACCTTC
j_gene: TRBJ2-1; v_gene: TRBV29-1; abundance: few; d_gene: -; CDR3aa: CSVVALAYNEQFF; CDR3nt: TGCAGCGTTGTAGCACTAGCCTACAATGAGCAGTTCTTC
j_gene: TRBJ1-2; v_gene: TRBV6-5; abundance: -; d_gene: TRBD1; CDR3aa: CASRGDRERGGYTF; CDR3nt: TGTGCCAGCCGAGGGGACAGGGAGAGAGGGGGCTACACCTTC
j_gene: TRBJ2-3; v_gene: TRBV4-1; abundance: -; d_gene: TRBD2; CDR3aa: CASSQAILAGGTDTQYF; CDR3nt: TGCGCCAGCAGCCAGGCCATACTAGCGGGAGGCACAGATACGCAGTATTTT
j_gene: TRBJ2-1; v_gene: TRBV2; abundance: -; d_gene: TRBD2; CDR3aa: CASSLGTSGIKQFF; CDR3nt: TGTGCCAGCAGTTTAGGGACTAGCGGGATCAAGCAGTTCTTC
j_gene: TRBJ1-2; v_gene: TRBV2; abundance: few; d_gene: -; CDR3aa: CASSEAGQSYGYTF; CDR3nt: TGTGCCAGCAGTGAAGCTGGCCAATCCTATGGCTACACCTTC
j_gene: TRBJ2-2; v_gene: TRBV9; abundance: few; d_gene: TRBD2; CDR3aa: CASSLGLAGAGELFF; CDR3nt: TGTGCCAGCAGCCTTGGACTAGCGGGAGCCGGGGAGCTGTTTTTT
j_gene: TRBJ2-1; v_gene: TRBV7-9; abundance: few; d_gene: -; CDR3aa: CASSPPLRMSSYNEQFF; CDR3nt: TGTGCCAGCAGCCCCCCTTTGCGGATGAGCTCCTACAATGAGCAGTTCTTC
j_gene: TRBJ2-7; v_gene: TRBV18; abundance: -; d_gene: TRBD1; CDR3aa: CATAGTGAYEQYF; CDR3nt: TGTGCCACCGCCGGGACAGGGGCCTACGAGCAGTACTTC
j_gene: TRBJ2-2; v_gene: TRBV2; abundance: -; d_gene: -; CDR3aa: CASSRQNTGELFF; CDR3nt: TGTGCCAGCAGTAGACAGAACACCGGGGAGCTGTTTTTT
j_gene: TRBJ2-5; v_gene: TRBV15; abundance: -; d_gene: -; CDR3aa: CATSIRGLETQYF; CDR3nt: TGTGCCACCAGCATCAGGGGATTGGAGACCCAGTACTTC
j_gene: TRBJ1-5; v_gene: TRBV27; abundance: -; d_gene: -; CDR3aa: CASSLSRGGGQPQHF; CDR3nt: TGTGCCAGCAGTTTATCAAGGGGCGGGGGTCAGCCCCAGCATTTT
j_gene: TRBJ1-3; v_gene: TRBV30; abundance: -; d_gene: -; CDR3aa: CAWKHSGNTIYF; CDR3nt: TGTGCCTGGAAACACTCTGGAAACACCATATATTTT
j_gene: TRBJ2-1; v_gene: TRBV19; abundance: few; d_gene: TRBD2; CDR3aa: CASSVFTSGRTYEQFF; CDR3nt: TGTGCCAGTAGTGTCTTTACTAGCGGGAGGACATATGAGCAGTTCTTC
j_gene: TRBJ1-5; v_gene: TRBV28; abundance: -; d_gene: TRBD1; CDR3aa: CASSPGGWVGNQPQHF; CDR3nt: TGTGCCAGCAGTCCAGGGGGGTGGGTGGGCAATCAGCCCCAGCATTTT
j_gene: TRBJ2-1; v_gene: TRBV7-9; abundance: -; d_gene: TRBD1; CDR3aa: CASSSSSGTGLLKEQFF; CDR3nt: TGTGCCAGCAGCTCGAGTTCCGGGACAGGCCTTTTGAAGGAACAGTTCTTC
j_gene: TRBJ2-7; v_gene: TRBV11-1; abundance: -; d_gene: -; CDR3aa: CASSLDGTLDEQYF; CDR3nt: TGTGCCAGCAGCTTAGATGGGACTCTTGACGAGCAGTACTTC
j_gene: TRBJ1-2; v_gene: TRBV30; abundance: -; d_gene: TRBD1; CDR3aa: CAWNYPGQGARGYTF; CDR3nt: TGTGCCTGGAATTACCCGGGACAGGGGGCACGTGGCTACACCTTC
j_gene: TRBJ2-3; v_gene: TRBV7-3; abundance: -; d_gene: -; CDR3aa: CASSRSPPSTDTQYF; CDR3nt: TGTGCCAGCAGCCGAAGCCCCCCCAGCACAGATACGCAGTATTTT
j_gene: TRBJ2-5; v_gene: TRBV7-9; abundance: few; d_gene: -; CDR3aa: CASSLSGSETQYF; CDR3nt: TGTGCCAGCAGCTTATCAGGGTCCGAGACCCAGTACTTC
j_gene: TRBJ2-7; v_gene: TRBV6-1; abundance: once; d_gene: TRBD2; CDR3aa: CASSAGTSGKDEQYF; CDR3nt: TGTGCCAGCAGCGCCGGGACTAGCGGCAAAGACGAGCAGTACTTC
j_gene: TRBJ2-4; v_gene: TRBV27; abundance: once; d_gene: TRBD2; CDR3aa: CASTLSGSGKNIQYF; CDR3nt: TGTGCCAGCACCCTTAGCGGGAGTGGCAAAAACATTCAGTACTTC
j_gene: TRBJ2-1; v_gene: TRBV14; abundance: -; d_gene: -; CDR3aa: CASSQKAGISYNEQFF; CDR3nt: TGTGCCAGCAGCCAGAAGGCAGGGATCTCCTACAATGAGCAGTTCTTC
j_gene: TRBJ2-7; v_gene: TRBV11-2; abundance: -; d_gene: TRBD2; CDR3aa: CASSPPGTSGSYEQYF; CDR3nt: TGTGCCAGCAGCCCCCCCGGGACTAGCGGGAGCTACGAGCAGTACTTC
j_gene: TRBJ1-1; v_gene: TRBV29-1; abundance: few; d_gene: -; CDR3aa: CSVDRGPNTEAFF; CDR3nt: TGCAGCGTTGACAGGGGTCCGAACACTGAAGCTTTCTTT
j_gene: TRBJ2-7; v_gene: TRBV4-1; abundance: -; d_gene: TRBD2; CDR3aa: CATSRGSFGEQYF; CDR3nt: TGCGCCACCTCCCGCGGGAGCTTCGGCGAGCAGTACTTC
j_gene: TRBJ2-1; v_gene: TRBV7-7; abundance: -; d_gene: -; CDR3aa: CASSSGGEQFF; CDR3nt: TGTGCTAGCAGCTCGGGGGGCGAGCAGTTCTTC
j_gene: TRBJ2-2; v_gene: TRBV18; abundance: -; d_gene: -; CDR3aa: CASSPRLSFVGELFF; CDR3nt: TGTGCCAGCTCACCAAGACTATCCTTTGTCGGGGAGCTGTTTTTT
j_gene: TRBJ2-6; v_gene: TRBV15; abundance: -; d_gene: -; CDR3aa: CATSRDRDGANVLTF; CDR3nt: TGTGCCACCAGCAGAGACCGAGATGGGGCCAACGTCCTGACTTTC
j_gene: TRBJ1-5; v_gene: TRBV28; abundance: -; d_gene: -; CDR3aa: CASNPSYSNQPQHF; CDR3nt: TGTGCCAGCAACCCTTCCTATAGCAATCAGCCCCAGCATTTT
j_gene: TRBJ2-6; v_gene: TRBV7-3; abundance: -; d_gene: -; CDR3aa: CASSLKRGGAVCSVVLTF; CDR3nt: TGTGCCAGCAGCTTAAAACGTGGGGGGGCAGTCTGCTCCGTCGTCCTGACTTTC
j_gene: TRBJ2-2; v_gene: TRBV6-5; abundance: -; d_gene: TRBD1; CDR3aa: CASSYRRDRLTGELFF; CDR3nt: TGTGCCAGCAGTTACCGTCGGGACAGACTCACCGGGGAGCTGTTTTTT
j_gene: TRBJ2-2; v_gene: TRBV18; abundance: -; d_gene: -; CDR3aa: CASSPRQGGNTGELFF; CDR3nt: TGTGCCAGCTCACCCCGACAGGGAGGGAACACCGGGGAGCTGTTTTTT
j_gene: TRBJ1-5; v_gene: TRBV6-1; abundance: -; d_gene: -; CDR3aa: CASSDRGSGQPQHF; CDR3nt: TGTGCCAGCAGTGACAGGGGTTCGGGTCAGCCCCAGCATTTT
j_gene: TRBJ2-1; v_gene: TRBV25-1; abundance: -; d_gene: -; CDR3aa: CASEESNEQFF; CDR3nt: TGTGCCAGCGAGGAGAGCAATGAGCAGTTCTTC
j_gene: TRBJ2-5; v_gene: TRBV28; abundance: -; d_gene: -; CDR3aa: CASTGVRETQYF; CDR3nt: TGTGCCAGCACCGGGGTTCGAGAGACCCAGTACTTC
j_gene: TRBJ2-1; v_gene: TRBV4-1; abundance: -; d_gene: TRBD2; CDR3aa: CASSQAASGGYNEQFF; CDR3nt: TGCGCCAGCAGCCAAGCCGCCAGCGGGGGTTACAATGAGCAGTTCTTC